One and the same sample provided the 16 T cell receptor beta chains below, sequenced in a study of T cell repertoires in cytomegalovirus infection. MiXCR, applied by TCRdb to the reads, yields one record per CDR3 protein. The data hold around 750,000 distinct CDR3 sequences, with about 33% observed a single time. These receptors have no identified antigens. The material was cultured CD8+ T cells from PBMCs, obtained from culture after CMV antigen stimulation. The receptors were gathered from a human donor in good health (CMV status not recorded). Some clones in this sample may be carry-over from other donors' samples.

This clonotype was seen only a few times. The rearrangement joins TRBV7-9 to TRBJ2-4; D possibly matches TRBD1 or TRBD2 (6 bases each). CDR1 is SEHNR, CDR2 FQNEAQ, per germline (reference sequence). This CDR3 has 16 residues. Trimming took off 1 base at V and 3 bases at J, with 13 bases between the two ends. The CDR3 is CASSLVSGADKNIQYF. DNA for the CDR3: TGTGCCAGCAGCTTAGTCTCGGGGGCGGACAAAAACATTCAGTACTTC.

The sample holds a few counts of this clonotype. The chain carries TRBV4-1 and TRBJ2-2; the D is unclear. Deletions cut 1 base from V and 1 base from J, with 10 bases between. Germline V gives CDR1 MGHRA, CDR2 YSYEKL. This CDR3 is 16 amino acids long. This CDR3 is CASSQGWPGNTGELFF. DNA of the CDR3: TGCGCCAGCAGCCAAGGGTGGCCAGGGAACACCGGGGAGCTGTTTTTT.

This rearrangement joins TRBV6-8 to TRBJ1-4; tentative D call: TRBD1 (6 bases). Germline V gene lookup returns CDR1 MNHGY and CDR2 SAAAGT. Trimming removed 0 bases at V and 8 bases at J, with 13 bases between. The CDR3 is 15 amino acids. This chain's CDR3 is CASSYSRGAGEKLFF. Written as DNA, the CDR3 is TGTGCCAGCAGTTACTCTAGGGGGGCCGGGGAAAAACTGTTTTTT.

This rearrangement joins TRBV2 to TRBJ2-3; maybe TRBD1 (5 bases). The CDR3 runs to 15 residues. Germline CDR1 reads SNHLY; CDR2 reads FYNNEI. Trimming shortened V by 8 bases and J by 0 bases, and 15 bases separated the two germline ends. CDR3 DNA sequence: TGTGCCAGCTACAAAGGACACTCTAGCACAGATACGCAGTATTTT. This codes for CASYKGHSSTDTQYF. The whole variable domain, filled in from reference TRBV2 and TRBJ2-3, reads EPEVTQTPSHQVTQMGQEVILRCVPISNHLYFYWYRQILGQKVEFLVSFYNNEISEKSEIFDDQFSVERPDGSNFTLKIRSTKLEDSAMYFCASYKGHSSTDTQYFGPGTRLTVL.

The J gene is TRBJ2-5, the V gene TRBV11-3; D may be TRBD2 (7 bases). V was cut by 4 bases and J by 3 bases, with 15 bases left in between. CDR1 and CDR2 from the germline V gene are SGHNT and YENEEA. This CDR3 contains 15 residues. In DNA form, the CDR3 reads TGTGCCAGCAGCTCGTACGCGGGGGACAAAGAGACCCAGTACTTC. This translates into CASSSYAGDKETQYF.

The CDR3 here is CASSMEFNLREQYF. The CDR3 DNA follows: TGTGCCAGTAGTATGGAGTTCAACCTACGAGAGCAGTACTTC. The chain recombines TRBV19 with TRBJ2-7; D gene ambiguous. This CDR3 contains 14 residues. The germline V and J ends were trimmed by 3 bases and 7 bases, with 16 bases remaining between them. CDR1 is LNHDA and CDR2 is SQIVND in the germline V gene (reference sequence). Full variable domain (missing parts from reference TRBV19 and TRBJ2-7): DGGITQSPKYLFRKEGQNVTLSCEQNLNHDAMYWYRQDPGQGLRLIYYSQIVNDFQKGDIAEGYSVSREKKESFPLTVTSAQKNPTAFYLCASSMEFNLREQYFGPGTRLTVT.

The chain employs TRBV9 and TRBJ2-3; TRBD1 matches 7 bases. The V gene's germline CDR1 is SGDLS and CDR2 YYNGEE. The CDR3 length is 16 residues. Trimming cost V 3 bases and J 3 bases; bases outside gene matches: 10. The CDR3 here is CASSAPPGQPTDTQYF. In nucleotides, the CDR3 is TGTGCCAGCAGCGCCCCGCCGGGACAGCCGACAGATACGCAGTATTTT.

This clonotype was counted at least ten times. The chain is built from TRBV7-2 and TRBJ1-1, with 10 bases lining up with TRBD1. Germline trimming cut 3 bases from V and 0 bases from J; bases unmatched to any gene: 4. Germline lookup yields CDR1 SGHTA and CDR2 FQGNSA. There are 16 residues in the CDR3. CDR3 protein: CASSFPGQGLNTEAFF. In nucleotides, the CDR3 is TGTGCCAGCAGCTTTCCGGGACAGGGGTTGAACACTGAAGCTTTCTTT.

This clonotype was detected only a few times. The chain is built from TRBV27 and TRBJ1-2, with no clear D. Germline lookup yields CDR1 MNHEY and CDR2 SMNVEV (reference sequence). This CDR3 has 14 amino acids. V was cut by 4 bases and J by 5 bases, with 14 bases left in between. The CDR3 bases are TGTGCCAGCAGTTCACTAGGTGTAACATATGGCTACACCTTC. As protein: CASSSLGVTYGYTF.

This chain links TRBV27 with TRBJ1-3; TRBD1 might be the D (6 bases). This CDR3 is built from 15 residues. Trimming took off 3 bases at V and 0 bases at J, with 9 bases between the two ends. Germline V lookup: CDR1 MNHEY, CDR2 SMNVEV (reference sequence). The CDR3, as DNA: TGTGCCAGCAGTTTCGGACAGAACTCTGGAAACACCATATATTTT. This codes for CASSFGQNSGNTIYF.

V gene TRBV6-5 combines with J gene TRBJ2-1; 9 bases align to TRBD2. The V segment lost 0 bases and the J segment 4 bases; nucleotides outside the gene matches: 4. The CDR3 consists of 16 residues. CDR1 is MNHEY, CDR2 SVGAGI, per germline. CDR3 residues: CASSYSGGLAYNEQFF. The CDR3 nucleotides are TGTGCCAGCAGTTACTCGGGGGGACTAGCTTACAATGAGCAGTTCTTC.

The genes are TRBV27 and TRBJ1-1, with D unresolved. CDR3 size: 13 residues. From germline, CDR1 is MNHEY and CDR2 SMNVEV (reference sequence). V was shortened by 5 bases and J by 10 bases, with 17 bases between the two germline ends. The CDR3 sequence is CASSTHRGGAAFF. The CDR3 coding sequence is TGTGCCAGCAGTACCCACCGAGGTGGTGCAGCTTTCTTT.

This clonotype was detected a few times. V and J are TRBV7-8 and TRBJ2-1, with no clear D. The CDR3 is made up of 13 amino acids. CDR1 SGHVS and CDR2 FQNEAQ come from the germline V gene. V was cut by 0 bases and J by 10 bases, with 10 bases left in between. DNA of the CDR3: TGTGCCAGCAGCTTAGCGCACATCTTCGAGCAGTTCTTC. It codes for CASSLAHIFEQFF.

This clonotype has only a few counts. The chain has TRBV4-3 and TRBJ1-6; D is perhaps TRBD1 (5 bases). There are 14 residues in the CDR3. Deletions cut 3 bases from V and 10 bases from J, with 13 bases between. The germline gives CDR1 LGHNA, CDR2 YSLEER. DNA for the CDR3: TGCGCCAGCAGCCAGGCAGGGATGAGGTCACCCCTCCACTTT. Translation gives CASSQAGMRSPLHF.

The chain is built from TRBV7-9 and TRBJ2-4; 9 nucleotides align to TRBD2. The CDR3 consists of 17 residues. J lost 3 bases, V lost 0 bases, and 6 bases had no gene match. Germline-derived CDR1 and CDR2 are SEHNR and FQNEAQ (reference sequence). This CDR3 is CASSLASGGIGKNIQYF. CDR3 coding DNA: TGTGCCAGCAGCTTAGCTAGCGGGGGAATCGGCAAAAACATTCAGTACTTC.

The gene calls are TRBV9 and TRBJ1-2; D gene ambiguous. This CDR3 spans 10 amino acids. Germline CDR1 is SGDLS and CDR2 is YYNGEE. Trimming shortened V by 3 bases and J by 10 bases, and 7 bases separated the two germline ends. The CDR3 region is CASSAGIYTF. The CDR3 nucleotides are TGTGCCAGCAGCGCCGGAATCTACACCTTC.